These 21 T cell receptor beta chains share one sample of origin, sequenced in a study of memory CD4+ T cells and cytomegalovirus serostatus. Single viable CD3+CD4+CD8-CD45RO+ cells were sorted as the memory CD4+ T cells. Measured with immunoSEQ multiplex PCR; TCRdb has only the in-frame clones, and not every one. The sample shows tens of thousands of clones, 70% to 80% of them seen only once. Input material: memory CD4+ T cells from blood. The receptors stem from an adult in good health and CMV-seronegative.

V gene TRBV9 combines with J gene TRBJ1-4, with 8 bases identical to TRBD1. The CDR3 spans 14 residues. V gave up 2 bases and J gave up 4 bases; unmatched junction bases: 1. Germline CDR1 SGDLS, CDR2 YYNGEE. In DNA form, the CDR3 reads TGTGCCAGCAGCGTCGGACAGGGTAATGAAAAACTGTTTTTT. Translated: CASSVGQGNEKLFF. The variable domain in full, with the rest retrieved from reference TRBV9 and TRBJ1-4, is DSGVTQTPKHLITATGQRVTLRCSPRSGDLSVYWYQQSLDQGLQFLIQYYNGEERAKGNILERFSAQQFPDLHSELNLSSLELGDSALYFCASSVGQGNEKLFFGSGTQLSVL.

The V and J genes are TRBV18 and TRBJ2-1; the match to TRBD2 covers 8 bases. Germline loops: CDR1 KGHSH, CDR2 LQKENI. J was trimmed by 9 bases and V by 1 base; bases with no gene match: 14. This CDR3 contains 17 residues. In nucleotides, the CDR3 is TGTGCCAGCTCACCACAACACGGGGGGGCGTACGCGGGTGAGCAGTTCTTC. This encodes CASSPQHGGAYAGEQFF.

The count of this clone is one. The chain links TRBV5-1 to TRBJ2-5, with 7 bases matching TRBD1. Germline V gene sequence: CDR1 SGHRS, CDR2 YFSETQ. The CDR3 is 14 amino acids. The junction had 1 base not matched to a gene; V was cut back by 2 bases and J by 0 bases. The DNA for the CDR3 is TGCGCCAGCAGCTTAGGACAGGACCAAGAGACCCAGTACTTC. Protein: CASSLGQDQETQYF.

CDR3 DNA: TGTGCCAGTGTGGGCTCCCGGGACACCGGGGAGCTGTTTTTT. Translated, it gives CASVGSRDTGELFF. The chain is built from TRBV28 and TRBJ2-2, with D hard to call. The CDR3 totals 14 residues. The germline V gene encodes CDR1 MDHEN and CDR2 SYDVKM. Trimming took off 9 bases at V and 3 bases at J, with 14 bases between the two ends. Supplemented by reference TRBV28 and TRBJ2-2, the full variable domain reads DVKVTQSSRYLVKRTGEKVFLECVQDMDHENMFWYRQDPGLGLRLIYFSYDVKMKEKGDIPEGYSVSREKKERFSLILESASTNQTSMYLCASVGSRDTGELFFGEGSRLTVL.

This chain joins TRBV7-3 and TRBJ1-1; 9 bases align to TRBD1. Germline-derived CDR1 and CDR2 are SGHTA and FQGTGA. V lost 1 base to trimming and J lost 5 bases; unmatched junction nucleotides: 8. This CDR3 contains 16 residues. CDR3 in amino acids: CASSLRGRTGVTEAFF. The CDR3 DNA sequence: TGTGCCAGCAGCTTAAGAGGCCGGACAGGGGTTACTGAAGCTTTCTTT.

The chain has TRBV28 and TRBJ2-2, with D tentatively TRBD1 (5 bases). V lost 7 bases and J 8 bases, leaving 11 bases between the germline ends. The CDR3 loop spans 12 amino acids. Germline lookup yields CDR1 MDHEN and CDR2 SYDVKM. DNA of the CDR3: TGTGCCAGCACCCTGGGGCGAGGGGAGCTGTTTTTT. Encoded protein: CASTLGRGELFF.

The chain joins TRBV29-1 to TRBJ1-1, with TRBD1 identical over 8 bases. CDR3 size: 13 residues. CDR1 is SQVTM and CDR2 is ANQGSEA in the germline V gene. The V segment lost 4 bases and the J segment 1 base; nucleotides outside the gene matches: 2. The CDR3 reads CSVGTGKNTEAFF. As DNA, the CDR3 is TGCAGCGTTGGGACAGGGAAGAACACTGAAGCTTTCTTT.

The CDR3: CASSLVVGQNTEAFF. CDR3 nucleotide sequence: TGCGCCAGCAGCTTGGTTGTGGGGCAGAACACTGAAGCTTTCTTT. This chain links TRBV5-1 with TRBJ1-1, with a tentative D call TRBD1 (5 bases). V lost 0 bases and J lost 1, with 10 bases in between. Looked up from germline, CDR1 is SGHRS and CDR2 is YFSETQ. This CDR3 region has 15 residues. Looking up the rest from reference TRBV5-1 and TRBJ1-1 gives the full variable domain: KAGVTQTPRYLIKTRGQQVTLSCSPISGHRSVSWYQQTPGQGLQFLFEYFSETQRNKGNFPGRFSGRQFSNSRSEMNVSTLELGDSALYLCASSLVVGQNTEAFFGQGTRLTVV.

V usage is TRBV4-3 and J usage is TRBJ1-5; TRBD1 is a possible D gene (5 bases). The CDR3 consists of 14 residues. Per the germline V gene, CDR1 is LGHNA and CDR2 is YSLEER. The V end lost 4 bases, the J end lost 7 bases, and 14 bases lay between the germline ends. The CDR3 DNA reads as TGCGCCAGCAGCCCTGACATGGGGGTGCAGCCCCAGCATTTT. Its protein is CASSPDMGVQPQHF.

This clone was picked up one time. V gene TRBV30 combines with J gene TRBJ1-4; no definite D call. V lost 1 base to trimming and J lost 11 bases, with 5 bases between them. This CDR3 region has 10 residues. From germline, CDR1 is GTSNPN and CDR2 SVGIG (reference sequence). This chain's CDR3 is CAWSARKLFF. Written as DNA, the CDR3 is TGTGCCTGGAGTGCAAGGAAACTGTTTTTT.

The J gene is TRBJ1-2, the V gene TRBV18; 7 bases align to TRBD1. V shed 6 bases and J 2 bases; nucleotides not matched to a gene: 9. CDR3 length: 15 amino acids. Germline assignment: CDR1 KGHSH and CDR2 LQKENI. This CDR3 is CASSPKTGSNYGYTF. Written as DNA, the CDR3 is TGTGCCAGCTCTCCAAAGACAGGGTCCAACTATGGCTACACCTTC.

Worth noting for this clone: Germline and junction disagree at one end, which may indicate a read error. The chain combines TRBV7-2 with TRBJ1-5; possible D gene TRBD1, 6 bases. The CDR3 sequence is 13 residues long. CDR1 is SGHTA, CDR2 FQGNSA, per germline. The chain's CDR3 is CASSQYRDQPQHF. The CDR3 DNA reads as TGCGCCAGCAGCCAATACAGGGATCAGCCCCAGCATTTT.

This chain joins TRBV5-6 and TRBJ2-5, with TRBD2 matching 7 bases. The CDR3 consists of 15 residues. After removal of 3 bases from V and 2 bases from J, the junction contained 7 bases not matched to a gene. Germline CDR1 is SGHDT and CDR2 is YYEEEE. The CDR3 loop is CASSSTRGDQETQYF. CDR3 DNA: TGTGCCAGCAGCTCGACACGGGGGGATCAAGAGACCCAGTACTTC.

The chain recombines TRBV18 with TRBJ2-7; D call uncertain. Germline CDR1 reads KGHSH; CDR2 reads LQKENI. V was shortened by 3 bases and J by 3 bases, with 9 bases between the two germline ends. The CDR3 covers 13 residues. The CDR3 protein is CASSPAASYEQYF. The DNA of the CDR3 is TGTGCCAGCTCACCCGCAGCCAGCTACGAGCAGTACTTC.

The chain has TRBV5-1 and TRBJ1-4; tentative D call: TRBD1 (6 bases). Per the germline V gene, CDR1 is SGHRS and CDR2 is YFSETQ. Trimming cost V 1 base and J 8 bases, with 12 bases left between them. CDR3 length: 14 residues. CDR3 sequence (DNA): TGCGCCAGCAGCTTGCAGGGGCAGGACGAAAAACTGTTTTTT. Protein sequence: CASSLQGQDEKLFF.

This clone was found a few times. The same CDR3 arises from other DNA sequences in this sample as well. The V gene is TRBV19, the J gene TRBJ1-2; D may be TRBD1 (5 bases). Between the trimmed V and J ends, which lost 4 bases and 5 bases, there was a span of 5 bases. This CDR3 has 11 amino acids. Germline assignment: CDR1 LNHDA and CDR2 SQIVND (reference sequence). The CDR3 DNA is TGTGCCAGTAGTACAGGGTATGGCTACACCTTC. The encoded protein is CASSTGYGYTF.

The genes are TRBV10-3 and TRBJ2-2, with D maybe TRBD1 (5 bases). The V end lost 3 bases, the J end lost 4 bases, and 9 bases lay between the germline ends. CDR1 is ENHRY, CDR2 SYGVKD, per germline. The CDR3 contains 14 residues. CDR3 amino acids: CAISDPQGTGELFF. CDR3 DNA: TGTGCCATCAGTGACCCCCAGGGCACCGGGGAGCTGTTTTTT.

The CDR3: CAWSAPGRTKGANVLTF. The CDR3 nucleotides read TGTGCCTGGAGTGCCCCGGGGAGGACCAAAGGGGCCAACGTCCTGACTTTC. J is TRBJ2-6 and V is TRBV30; perhaps TRBD2 as D (6 bases). This CDR3 has 17 amino acids. V was clipped by 1 base and J by 4 bases, with 17 bases between them. In germline, CDR1 is GTSNPN, CDR2 SVGIG (reference sequence).

The chain recombines TRBV5-6 with TRBJ2-7, with 7 bases that match TRBD2. J lost 9 bases, V lost 5 bases, and 8 bases had no gene match. The CDR3 contains 12 residues. Per the germline V gene, CDR1 is SGHDT and CDR2 is YYEEEE. CDR3 nucleotides: TGTGCCAGCAGATACGGGACGGGGGGGCAGTACTTC. Translating gives CASRYGTGGQYF.

In its sample, this clone ranks as medium-sized. The CDR3 region is CASSLSAATNTGELFF. The CDR3 bases are TGTGCCAGCAGCTTAAGTGCAGCTACAAACACCGGGGAGCTGTTTTTT. The V gene is TRBV7-6, the J gene TRBJ2-2; unclear D gene. CDR1 SGHVS and CDR2 FNYEAQ come from the germline V gene. This CDR3 has 16 amino acids. Trimming removed 2 bases from V and 2 bases from J, with 12 bases in between. The whole variable domain, filled in from reference TRBV7-6 and TRBJ2-2, reads GAGVSQSPRYKVTKRGQDVALRCDPISGHVSLYWYRQALGQGPEFLTYFNYEAQQDKSGLPNDRFSAERPEGSISTLTIQRTEQRDSAMYRCASSLSAATNTGELFFGEGSRLTVL.

The V gene is TRBV18, the J gene TRBJ2-7, with TRBD1 identical over 8 bases. Germline-derived CDR1 and CDR2 are KGHSH and LQKENI. The V and J ends lost 4 bases and 5 bases, in that order; junction bases with no gene match: 10. This CDR3 is built from 15 residues. The CDR3 DNA sequence: TGTGCCAGCTCACGAAACCGCCAGACAGGGGACGAGCAGTACTTC. Translation gives CASSRNRQTGDEQYF.